This TCR beta chain was observed in a study of blood T cell repertoires in COVID-19. Sequenced by immunoSEQ multiplex PCR; TCRdb stores in-frame clones only, minus some. Here the sample spans about 250,000 clones, more than 85% being singletons. The germline V gene encodes CDR1 MNHEY and CDR2 SMNVEV (reference sequence). The CDR3 runs to 13 residues. J was trimmed by 6 bases and V by 6 bases; bases with no gene match: 6. Sequencing used PBMCs or T cells enriched from blood (not recorded which). The receptor's source is a woman aged 45 to 65 who had recovered from COVID-19. The chain is built from TRBV27 and TRBJ2-7, with 9 bases fitting TRBD2. CDR3 loop: CASRGSGRFEQYF. The CDR3 DNA reads TGTGCCAGCAGGGGAAGCGGGAGGTTCGAGCAGTACTTC.